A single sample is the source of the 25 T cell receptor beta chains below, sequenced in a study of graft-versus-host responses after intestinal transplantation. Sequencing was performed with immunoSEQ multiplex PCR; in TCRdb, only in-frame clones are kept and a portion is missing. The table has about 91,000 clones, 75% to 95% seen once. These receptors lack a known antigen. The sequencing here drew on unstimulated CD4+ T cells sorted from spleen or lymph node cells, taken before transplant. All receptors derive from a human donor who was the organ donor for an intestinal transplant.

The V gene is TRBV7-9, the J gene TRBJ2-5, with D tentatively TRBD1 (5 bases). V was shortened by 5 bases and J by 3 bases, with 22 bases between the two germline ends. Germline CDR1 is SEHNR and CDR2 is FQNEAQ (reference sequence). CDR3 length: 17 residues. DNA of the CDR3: TGTGCCAGCAGCCAGCCCGGCACTCGCCAGGGCAAAGAGACCCAGTACTTC. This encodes CASSQPGTRQGKETQYF.

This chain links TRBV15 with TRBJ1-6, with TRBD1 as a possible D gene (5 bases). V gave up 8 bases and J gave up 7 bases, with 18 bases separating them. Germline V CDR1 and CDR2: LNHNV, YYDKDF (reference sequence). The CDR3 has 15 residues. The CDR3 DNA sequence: TGTGCCACCGCCCCCCGGGGGTTTCAAAATTCACCCCTCCACTTT. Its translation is CATAPRGFQNSPLHF. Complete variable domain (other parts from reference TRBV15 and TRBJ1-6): DAMVIQNPRYQVTQFGKPVTLSCSQTLNHNVMYWYQQKSSQAPKLLFHYYDKDFNNEADTPDNFQSRRPNTSFCFLDIRSPGLGDTAMYLCATAPRGFQNSPLHFGNGTRLTVT.

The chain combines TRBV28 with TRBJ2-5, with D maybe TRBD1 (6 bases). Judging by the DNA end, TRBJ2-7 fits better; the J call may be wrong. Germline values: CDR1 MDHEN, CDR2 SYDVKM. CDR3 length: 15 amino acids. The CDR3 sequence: CASSLYPGESYEQYF. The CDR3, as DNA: TGTGCCAGCAGTTTATATCCAGGGGAGTCCTACGAGCAGTACTTC.

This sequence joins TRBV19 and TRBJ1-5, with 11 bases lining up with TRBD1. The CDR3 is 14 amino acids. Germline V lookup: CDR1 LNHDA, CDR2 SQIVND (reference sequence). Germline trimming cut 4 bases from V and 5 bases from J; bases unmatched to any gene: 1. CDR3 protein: CASSRTGGDQPQHF. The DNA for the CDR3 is TGTGCCAGTAGTAGGACAGGGGGCGATCAGCCCCAGCATTTT. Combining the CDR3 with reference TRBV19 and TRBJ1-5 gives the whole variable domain DGGITQSPKYLFRKEGQNVTLSCEQNLNHDAMYWYRQDPGQGLRLIYYSQIVNDFQKGDIAEGYSVSREKKESFPLTVTSAQKNPTAFYLCASSRTGGDQPQHFGDGTRLSIL.

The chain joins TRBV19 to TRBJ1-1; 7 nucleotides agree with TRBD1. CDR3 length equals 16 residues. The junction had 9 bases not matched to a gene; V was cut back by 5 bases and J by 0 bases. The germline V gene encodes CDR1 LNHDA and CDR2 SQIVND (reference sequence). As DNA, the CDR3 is TGTGCCAGTAGTTCCCGACAGGGCTTCATGAACACTGAAGCTTTCTTT. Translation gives CASSSRQGFMNTEAFF.

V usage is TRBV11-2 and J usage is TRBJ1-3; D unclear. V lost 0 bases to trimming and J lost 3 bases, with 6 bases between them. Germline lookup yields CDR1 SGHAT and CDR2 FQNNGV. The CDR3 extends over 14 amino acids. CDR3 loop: CASSLEQVGNTIYF. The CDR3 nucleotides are TGTGCCAGCAGCTTAGAGCAGGTTGGAAACACCATATATTTT.

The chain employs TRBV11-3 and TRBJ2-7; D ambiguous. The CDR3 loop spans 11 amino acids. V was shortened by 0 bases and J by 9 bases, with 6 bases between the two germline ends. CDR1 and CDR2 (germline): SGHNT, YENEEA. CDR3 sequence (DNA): TGTGCCAGCAGCTTAGATGGGCGGCAGTACTTC. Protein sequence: CASSLDGRQYF.

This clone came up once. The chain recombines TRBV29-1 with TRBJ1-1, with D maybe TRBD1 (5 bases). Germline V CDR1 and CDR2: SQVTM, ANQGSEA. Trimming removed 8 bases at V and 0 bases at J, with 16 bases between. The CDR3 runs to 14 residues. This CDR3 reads CSSKGLYMNTEAFF. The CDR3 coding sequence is TGCAGCTCAAAGGGGTTATATATGAACACTGAAGCTTTCTTT.

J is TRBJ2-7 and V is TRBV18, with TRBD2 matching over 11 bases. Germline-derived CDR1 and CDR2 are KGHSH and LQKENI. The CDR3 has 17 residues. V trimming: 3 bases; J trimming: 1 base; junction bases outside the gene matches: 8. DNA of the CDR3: TGTGCCAGCTCACCGTATACCGGGACTAGCGGTTCCTACGAGCAGTACTTC. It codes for CASSPYTGTSGSYEQYF.

In DNA form, the CDR3 reads TGTGCCAGTAGGGGACAGGGGGGCCCAGATACGCAGTATTTT. It specifies CASRGQGGPDTQYF. The gene calls are TRBV19 and TRBJ2-3, with 11 bases fitting TRBD1. Germline loops: CDR1 LNHDA, CDR2 SQIVND (reference sequence). V lost 6 bases and J lost 4; bases outside the gene matches: 3. The CDR3 contains 14 residues.

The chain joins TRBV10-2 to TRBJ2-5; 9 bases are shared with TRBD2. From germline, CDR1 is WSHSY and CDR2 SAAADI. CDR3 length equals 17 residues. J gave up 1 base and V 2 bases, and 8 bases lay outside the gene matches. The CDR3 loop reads CASSEGGGGAIQETQYF. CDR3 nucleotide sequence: TGCGCCAGCAGTGAGGGGGGCGGGGGGGCTATCCAAGAGACCCAGTACTTC.

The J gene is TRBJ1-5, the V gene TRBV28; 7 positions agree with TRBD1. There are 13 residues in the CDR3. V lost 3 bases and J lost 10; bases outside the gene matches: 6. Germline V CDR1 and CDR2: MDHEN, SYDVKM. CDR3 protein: CASSLAGGTPQHF. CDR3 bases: TGTGCCAGCAGTTTGGCAGGGGGGACCCCCCAGCATTTT.

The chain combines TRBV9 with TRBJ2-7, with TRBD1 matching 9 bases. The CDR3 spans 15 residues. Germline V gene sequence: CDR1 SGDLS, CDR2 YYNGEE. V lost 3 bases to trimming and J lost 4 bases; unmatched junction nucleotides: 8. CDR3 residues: CASSAGTGLFYEQYF. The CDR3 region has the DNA TGTGCCAGCAGCGCCGGGACAGGGCTCTTTTACGAGCAGTACTTC.

CDR3 region: CASSSKGISGANVLTF. The CDR3 DNA follows: TGTGCCAGCAGCTCCAAGGGGATCTCTGGGGCCAACGTCCTGACTTTC. J is TRBJ2-6 and V is TRBV5-4; TRBD1 might be the D (5 bases). CDR3 length: 16 residues. Germline V gene lookup returns CDR1 SGHNT and CDR2 YYREEE (reference sequence). Trimming left V 3 bases short and J 0 bases short, with 10 bases between.

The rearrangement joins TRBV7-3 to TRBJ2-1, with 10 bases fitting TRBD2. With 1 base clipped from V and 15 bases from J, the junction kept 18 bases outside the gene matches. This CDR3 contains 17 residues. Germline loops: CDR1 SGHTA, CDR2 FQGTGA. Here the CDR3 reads CASSLRAGTSVGVDLFF. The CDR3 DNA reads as TGTGCCAGCAGCTTAAGAGCAGGGACTAGCGTTGGAGTCGATCTGTTCTTC.

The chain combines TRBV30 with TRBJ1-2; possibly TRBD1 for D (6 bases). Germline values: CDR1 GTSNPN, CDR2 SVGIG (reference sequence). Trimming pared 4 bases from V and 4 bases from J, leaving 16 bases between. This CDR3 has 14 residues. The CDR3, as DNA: TGTGCCTGGACGCTCCCAGGGACACCCTATGGCTACACCTTC. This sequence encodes CAWTLPGTPYGYTF.

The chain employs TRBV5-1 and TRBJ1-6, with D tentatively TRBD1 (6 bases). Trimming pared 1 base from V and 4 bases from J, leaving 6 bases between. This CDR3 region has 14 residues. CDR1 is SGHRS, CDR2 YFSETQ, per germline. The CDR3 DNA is TGCGCCAGCAGCTTGCAGGGGTATAATTCACCCCTCCACTTT. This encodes CASSLQGYNSPLHF.

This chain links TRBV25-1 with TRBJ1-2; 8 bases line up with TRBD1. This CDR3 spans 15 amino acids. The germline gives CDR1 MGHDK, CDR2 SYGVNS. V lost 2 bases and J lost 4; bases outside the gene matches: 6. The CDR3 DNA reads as TGTGCCAGCAGTGAACTGGGACAGGACGGCTATGGCTACACCTTC. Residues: CASSELGQDGYGYTF.

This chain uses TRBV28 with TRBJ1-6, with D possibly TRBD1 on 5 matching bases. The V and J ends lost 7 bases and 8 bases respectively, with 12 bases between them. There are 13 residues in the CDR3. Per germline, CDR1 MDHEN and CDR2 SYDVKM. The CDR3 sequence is CASTLDRYSPLHF. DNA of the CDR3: TGTGCCAGCACCCTCGACAGATATTCACCCCTCCACTTT.

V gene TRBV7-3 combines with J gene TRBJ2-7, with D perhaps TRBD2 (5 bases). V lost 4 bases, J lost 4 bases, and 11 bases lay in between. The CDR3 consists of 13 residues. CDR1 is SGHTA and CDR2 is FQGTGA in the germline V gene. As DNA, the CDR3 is TGTGCCAGCAGCTCCCGGGATGGGTACGAGCAGTACTTC. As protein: CASSSRDGYEQYF.

The CDR3 bases are TGTGCCAGCAGGTCCGGGACAAATTACAATGAGCAGTTCTTC. The encoded protein is CASRSGTNYNEQFF. The chain is built from TRBV6-1 and TRBJ2-1; a weak D match, TRBD1 (6 bases). Germline lookup yields CDR1 MNHNS and CDR2 SASEGT. The ends were cut back, 6 bases at V and 4 bases at J, with 13 bases in the middle. This CDR3 contains 14 residues.

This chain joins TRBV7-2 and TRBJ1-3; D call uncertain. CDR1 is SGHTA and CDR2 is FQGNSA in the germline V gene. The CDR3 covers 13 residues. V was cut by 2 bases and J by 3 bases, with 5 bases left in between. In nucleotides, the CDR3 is TGTGCCAGCAGCTTACGGGATGGAAACACCATATATTTT. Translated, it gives CASSLRDGNTIYF. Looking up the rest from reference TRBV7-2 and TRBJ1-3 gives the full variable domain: GAGVSQSPSNKVTEKGKDVELRCDPISGHTALYWYRQSLGQGLEFLIYFQGNSAPDKSGLPSDRFSAERTGGSVSTLTIQRTQQEDSAVYLCASSLRDGNTIYFGEGSWLTVV.

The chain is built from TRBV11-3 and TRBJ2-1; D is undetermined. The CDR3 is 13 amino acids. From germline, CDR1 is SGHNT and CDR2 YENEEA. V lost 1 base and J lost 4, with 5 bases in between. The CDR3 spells CASSLAEYNEQFF. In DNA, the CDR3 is TGTGCCAGCAGCTTAGCGGAGTACAATGAGCAGTTCTTC.

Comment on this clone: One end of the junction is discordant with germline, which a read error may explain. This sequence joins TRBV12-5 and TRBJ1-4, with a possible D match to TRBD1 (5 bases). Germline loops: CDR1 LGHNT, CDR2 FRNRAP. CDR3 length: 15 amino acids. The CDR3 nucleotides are TGTGCTAGTGGTTTGGTACAGGCAGGCAATGAACAACTGTTTTTT. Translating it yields CASGLVQAGNEQLFF.

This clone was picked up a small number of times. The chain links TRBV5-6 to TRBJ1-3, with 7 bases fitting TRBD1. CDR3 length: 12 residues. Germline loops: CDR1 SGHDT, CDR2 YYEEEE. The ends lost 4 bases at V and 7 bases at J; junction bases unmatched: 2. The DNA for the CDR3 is TGTGCCAGCAGCGGGACAGCGAACACCATATATTTT. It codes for CASSGTANTIYF.